The present T cell receptor (beta chain) was sequenced within a study of cytomegalovirus exposure and HLA in healthy donors. PCR involved 60 Vbeta and 13 Jbeta primers. The repertoire was sequenced with immunoSEQ multiplex PCR; TCRdb's copy has only in-frame clones and lacks some. Of about 80,000 clones listed, 65% to 85% are singletons. Sequencing was performed on PBMCs. The TCR originated in a woman aged 40 to 50 in good health and CMV-seropositive.

The CDR3 DNA is TGTGCCAGCAGTGAGGGTGGAAAAACTAGCCTTACGCAGTATTTT. Protein product: CASSEGGKTSLTQYF. V and J are TRBV6-1 and TRBJ2-3; a weak D match, TRBD2 (6 bases). CDR1 and CDR2 (germline): MNHNS, SASEGT. The germline V and J ends were trimmed by 3 bases and 8 bases, with 18 bases remaining between them. CDR3 length equals 15 residues.